This T cell receptor beta chain came from a study of cytomegalovirus exposure and HLA in healthy donors listed by TCRdb under 2017. Concerning the study at large: An earlier analysis of 587 of the donors reported 250 to 350 Gb of sequence data and 95 million to 130 million unique TCR beta sequences obtained from about 179 million T cells. About 310 gigabases of sequencing data and around 87 million unique TCR sequences were included in an early release covering roughly 600 HLA-typed donors. Of the roughly 400 genotyped donors, more than 75% were placed in the genetic ancestry cluster associated with self-reported Caucasian donors. The study aimed to test whether signatures of past pathogen exposure could be identified by cataloging public T cell receptors. The study profiled the T cell repertoires of hundreds of subjects by immunosequencing and related them to cytomegalovirus serostatus. Besides the first cohort of 666 subjects, a separate validation cohort made up of 120 different subjects was used. To predict cytomegalovirus infection status, the study combined high-throughput TCR immunosequencing, statistical association of individual TCRs with disease status, and machine learning. In a later analysis, previously published TCR beta repertoires from about 670 donors were re-analyzed and high-resolution HLA genotyping was added so that TCR occurrence patterns could be studied. The later analysis used no new phenotypic data to find candidate immune exposures, relying instead on TCR beta sequences and their occurrence across donors. To decide whether each TCR beta V gene segment behaved as functional or pseudogenic, an earlier analysis of some 570 of the donors relied on high-throughput TCR beta sequencing. Donor age, sex, ethnicity and CMV serostatus were compiled together with the repertoire data. Genome-wide SNP genotypes for about 60% of the roughly 700 donors were used in a later genetic analysis, which treated that subset as a discovery cohort. All discovery cohort repertoires had been generated using a single sequencing platform. Both class I and class II loci were covered by HLA typing, at four-digit resolution. The number of typed donors differed by locus: about 620-640 for A, B, C, DRB1 and DQB1; 522 for DQA1; around 580 for DPA1; and about 450 for DPB1. Roughly 5 DR-DQ haplotypes were handled as single units for association and clustering because linkage in the cohort was strong. Among 300 to 450 genotyped donors of the cohort, an average of approximately 240,000 unique TCR beta nucleotide sequences were sequenced per donor, roughly a sixth of them non-productive. Beyond this particular receptor, the publication reports: According to a later analysis, parvovirus B19, influenza, CMV and Epstein-Barr virus appeared linked to several top co-occurrence clusters. According to the authors, the approach could potentially be generalized to other disease states and immunological phenotypes. Because counts were too low, roughly 16 rarely observed V segments, including chromosome 9 orphons, were excluded from the earlier analysis of 587 of the donors. A further reported finding was that TCR beta sequences accurately predicted the HLA-A and HLA-B alleles for most subjects in the first cohort. In a later analysis, HLA-associated TCR beta chains showed more clonal expansion and lower generation probabilities than non-associated chains that were equally common. In an earlier analysis of around 600 of the donors, most TCR beta V segments appeared in productive rearrangements about 87% or about 30% of the time, broadly matching IMGT annotations. A later analysis associated 16,951 TCR beta sequences with specific HLA alleles at a false discovery rate of 0.05. A later analysis found that TCR association rates varied across HLA loci, with DRB1 alleles showing the most associated TCRs and HLA-C alleles the fewest. Most TCR sequences were observed very rarely across donors, whereas some public TCRs were present in many individuals. The study gave a list of some 150 TCR beta chains associated with cytomegalovirus. Because HLA typing was unavailable for some donors at each locus, only the typed subset was used in association tests. In a later genetic analysis, a missense DCLRE1C variant was associated with V-gene and J-gene trimming of TCR beta chains, and the association was replicated in an independent cohort. A group of highly shared sequence variants was considered likely to be a technical artifact of the sequencing pipeline. Linkage disequilibrium might explain the correlated functional status among segregating V segments, but an unknown experimental factor could not be ruled out. When HLA alleles, especially DR and DQ, strongly co-occurred, TCR associations were difficult to assign to individual alleles. In a later genetic analysis, fewer N-insertions in productive TCRs were reported among donors in an Asian-associated ancestry cluster than the roughly 640-donor mean. According to a later analysis, most CMV-associated TCR beta chains appeared to be HLA-restricted, and the HLA associations seemed to be driven largely by CMV exposure. The classifier was reported to diagnose cytomegalovirus status with high specificity and sensitivity in both the original and validation cohorts. Only TCR beta chains were sequenced in this cohort, and the absence of alpha or paired-chain data limited detectable features. In vitro tests confirmed that a few of the cytomegalovirus-associated TCR beta chains recognize cytomegalovirus antigens. The 87-base-pair reads could not distinguish some IMGT-functional V segments, including TRBV6-2 and TRBV6-3, so those segments were excluded. Sequencing depth was assumed to be roughly uniform across donors in the presence/absence analyses, though that assumption may not hold. The only immune exposure information available for the cohort was CMV serostatus.

The cohort was made up of roughly 670 healthy bone marrow donors. Cohort members were all nominally healthy when sampled, although unrecorded immune exposures were likely present. Of the 600 to 750 cohort members, just under 300 had a positive CMV serostatus and 352 had a negative one, while no CMV serostatus was recorded for the donor. A peripheral blood sample was provided by each donor, and peripheral blood mononuclear cells were used for TCR beta sequencing. The Qiagen DNeasy Blood Extraction Kit was used to extract genomic DNA from the blood cell samples. Reading from cysteine to phenylalanine, the CDR3 counts 15 amino acids. The CDR3 DNA has 45 bases and is translated from base 1. Per the germline V gene, MNHNS is the CDR1 and SASEGT is the CDR2. To prepare the library, the immunoSEQ multiplex PCR assay was applied. The multiplex PCR relied on a mix of 60 forward primers for TCR Vbeta segments and 13 reverse primers for TCR Jbeta segments. A multiplex PCR assay on genomic DNA amplified the CDR3 region of rearranged TCR beta genes. On the Illumina HiSeq System, the amplified TCR beta libraries were sequenced as 87-base-pair reads. In the paper's pipeline: Across the 500 to 850 repertoires, a later analysis counted roughly 77 million unique TCR beta chains, around 11 million of which were shared by at least two donors. A nearest-neighbor algorithm error-corrected the raw reads and collapsed the reads into unique sequences, merging closely related sequences to remove PCR and sequencing errors. Alignment of CDR3 sequences to IMGT reference sequences was used to assign V, D and J gene segments. Each retained sequence needed at least a six-nucleotide match to both a V gene segment and a J gene segment. A rearrangement counted as productive if the CDR3 had no stop codons and remained in frame with V and J, and every other rearrangement counted as non-productive. CDR3 was defined by IMGT convention, running from the second conserved V-encoded cysteine to the conserved J-encoded phenylalanine. The earlier analysis of about 620 of the donors excluded sequences that lacked an unambiguous match to a single V gene segment. In an earlier analysis of several hundred of the donors, a V segment was called functional when productive rearrangements were above 56.7%, and segregating when the standard deviation between donors exceeded 5%. A statistical classification framework was developed to diagnose cytomegalovirus status using the catalog of TCR beta chain sequences. In a later analysis, V and J genes were assigned by comparing TCR nucleotide sequences against IMGT/GENE-DB human TR gene sequences. The TCRdist pipeline was used in a later analysis to assign CDR3 sequences and most-parsimonious VDJ recombination scenarios. In a later analysis, each TCR beta chain was defined by its CDR3 amino acid sequence together with its V-gene family, and reads without a unique V-gene family were excluded. As a way to deal with suspected cross-contamination and a sequencing artifact, a later analysis dropped 592 nucleotide sequences that were highly shared and had low generation probability. A later analysis calculated a clonal expansion index for each public chain from normalized within-repertoire ranks of inferred template counts. A later analysis computed generation probabilities with a VDJ recombination model fitted to out-of-frame rearrangements, and checked the results against IGoR. In a later analysis, hypergeometric tests were used to score TCR-TCR, TCR-HLA and TCR-CMV co-occurrence, with a repertoire-size bias correction applied to TCR pairs. False discovery rates were estimated in a later analysis by permuting HLA or CMV assignments 20 times. A later analysis grouped co-occurring TCRs with DBSCAN, adding TCRdist sequence similarity when clustering within HLA-allele-positive subsets. Co-occurrence clustering excluded repertoires with fewer than 30,000 or more than 120,000 public chains, plus five with anomalous nucleotide sharing. Sourced from immuneACCESS, this table was stored by TCRdb with only in-frame sequences that have V and J called. A share of the clones is absent; for the studies checked, an unresolved V gene accounts for under half, and the remainder has no known explanation. V, J and clone size derive from that table, while D and trimming were established from the DNA sequence. The sample records approximately 170,000 clones, roughly 80% of which are singletons. The leading ten clones occupy roughly 2% of the sample.

As for this clone: Its binding antigen is unknown. The junction departs from germline at one end; a sequencing error may be responsible.

The rearrangement combines TRBV6-1 with TRBJ1-5; the D gene is perhaps TRBD1, from 6 matching bases. The TCR comes from a human donor in good health. Sequenced: PBMCs. The DNA is as follows: TGTGTCAGCAGTGAGAGACCAGGGGGCAATCAGCCCCAGCATTTT. Its translation is CVSSERPGGNQPQHF.